These 30 T cell receptor beta chains originate from one sample sequenced in a study of blood T cell repertoires in COVID-19. Only in-frame clones appear in the TCRdb table, and some are missing; sequencing was by immunoSEQ multiplex PCR. The profile shows some 190,000 clones, around 90% of them singletons. Source material: peripheral blood. The receptor source for this set is a man in his late teens or twenties with active or convalescent COVID-19.

The rearrangement links TRBV2 to TRBJ2-5; D possibly corresponds to TRBD2 (5 bases). Trimming removed 9 bases from V and 5 bases from J, with 16 bases in between. Germline V gene data show CDR1 as SNHLY and CDR2 as FYNNEI. The CDR3 extends over 13 amino acids. DNA for the CDR3: TGTGCCAGTGGGAGACTCCCGGGGGAGACCCAGTACTTC. Translating it yields CASGRLPGETQYF.

This clone was observed once. The chain links TRBV19 to TRBJ2-3; tentatively, D is TRBD2 (6 bases). Per the germline V gene, CDR1 is LNHDA and CDR2 is SQIVND (reference sequence). The V end lost 11 bases, the J end lost 0 bases, and 15 bases lay between the germline ends. There are 14 residues in the CDR3. CDR3 sequence (DNA): TGTGCCTCAAACTCACGGGGGAGCACAGATACGCAGTATTTT. Translation: CASNSRGSTDTQYF. Full variable domain (missing parts from reference TRBV19 and TRBJ2-3): DGGITQSPKYLFRKEGQNVTLSCEQNLNHDAMYWYRQDPGQGLRLIYYSQIVNDFQKGDIAEGYSVSREKKESFPLTVTSAQKNPTAFYLCASNSRGSTDTQYFGPGTRLTVL.

This chain's CDR3 is CASSQAGTIAEQFF. The CDR3 DNA reads as TGCGCCAGCAGCCAGGCCGGGACTATCGCTGAGCAGTTCTTC. This chain links TRBV4-3 with TRBJ2-1; 7 nucleotides match TRBD2. This CDR3 region has 14 residues. CDR1 is LGHNA, CDR2 YSLEER, per germline. V lost 3 bases and J lost 9; bases outside the gene matches: 8.

The chain carries TRBV18 and TRBJ1-1, with 7 bases matching TRBD1. Trimming took 4 bases from V and 1 from J; bases not matched to a gene: 9. The germline gives CDR1 KGHSH, CDR2 LQKENI. The CDR3 totals 16 residues. The CDR3 sequence is CASSREIGTANTEAFF. In DNA form, the CDR3 reads TGTGCCAGCTCACGAGAGATAGGGACAGCGAACACTGAAGCTTTCTTT.

The rearrangement uses TRBV19 and TRBJ1-5, with D perhaps matching TRBD1 (6 bases). This CDR3 has 17 residues. Trimming pared 3 bases from V and 0 bases from J, leaving 15 bases between. In germline, CDR1 is LNHDA, CDR2 SQIVND (reference sequence). The CDR3: CASSISGGQNSNQPQHF. CDR3 coding DNA: TGTGCCAGTAGTATTTCAGGCGGACAGAATAGCAATCAGCCCCAGCATTTT.

The rearrangement joins TRBV5-1 to TRBJ2-2; D gene ambiguous. V shed 5 bases and J shed 1 base, with 9 bases lying between them. Germline CDR1 reads SGHRS; CDR2 reads YFSETQ. The CDR3 length is 14 residues. As DNA, the CDR3 is TGCGCCAGCAGGAATATACAGAACACCGGGGAGCTGTTTTTT. Its translation is CASRNIQNTGELFF.

The chain combines TRBV19 with TRBJ2-7; D gene unclear. The CDR3 runs 12 residues. The V gene lost 5 bases and the J gene lost 3 bases, with 8 bases spanning the gap. Per germline, CDR1 LNHDA and CDR2 SQIVND (reference sequence). CDR3 in amino acids: CASSATNYEQYF. The CDR3 region has the DNA TGTGCCAGTAGTGCGACAAACTACGAGCAGTACTTC.

The rearrangement uses TRBV19 and TRBJ2-3, with TRBD2 matching 8 bases. The junction had 4 bases not matched to a gene; V was cut back by 4 bases and J by 4 bases. Germline values: CDR1 LNHDA, CDR2 SQIVND (reference sequence). CDR3 size: 14 residues. CDR3 region: CASSKAGVADTQYF. The CDR3 DNA is TGTGCCAGTAGTAAAGCGGGGGTCGCAGATACGCAGTATTTT.

CDR3 nucleotides: TGTGCCAGCAGCCAAGATTACCGGCGGGAGGGGTTCTACGAGCAGTACTTC. Translated, it gives CASSQDYRREGFYEQYF. This chain links TRBV4-2 with TRBJ2-7, with 9 nucleotides matching TRBD2. Germline values: CDR1 LGHNA, CDR2 YNFKEQ. V dropped 0 bases and J dropped 3; count of bases not matched to a gene: 9. The CDR3 covers 17 residues.

This chain joins TRBV27 and TRBJ1-4, with 8 bases matching TRBD1. Losses at the gene ends were 6 bases for V and 8 bases for J; bases not matched to a gene: 8. The CDR3 extends over 14 amino acids. Germline V gene data show CDR1 as MNHEY and CDR2 as SMNVEV (reference sequence). The CDR3 DNA is TGTGCCAGCAGCCGACGACAGGGGCGGGAAAAACTGTTTTTT. Its translation is CASSRRQGREKLFF.

V is TRBV27 and J is TRBJ2-3; TRBD1 agrees at 7 bases. This CDR3 is built from 15 residues. Losses at the gene ends were 4 bases for V and 0 bases for J; bases not matched to a gene: 4. Germline V CDR1 and CDR2: MNHEY, SMNVEV (reference sequence). The CDR3 here is CASSSTGASTDTQYF. The DNA for the CDR3 is TGTGCCAGCAGTTCCACAGGGGCGAGCACAGATACGCAGTATTTT.

This chain connects TRBV28 to TRBJ1-6; D is uncertain. CDR3 length: 16 residues. V lost 1 base to trimming and J lost 5 bases, with 12 bases between them. Germline assignment: CDR1 MDHEN and CDR2 SYDVKM. As DNA, the CDR3 is TGTGCCAGCAGTTTATCAGGAGGGTTGGATAATTCACCCCTCCACTTT. Translation gives CASSLSGGLDNSPLHF.

The genes are TRBV7-9 and TRBJ2-7, with 8 nucleotides matching TRBD2. From germline, CDR1 is SEHNR and CDR2 FQNEAQ (reference sequence). After removal of 6 bases from V and 11 bases from J, the junction contained 15 bases not matched to a gene. The CDR3 extends over 14 amino acids. This CDR3 is CASRMMSGSRREYF. The CDR3 DNA reads as TGTGCCAGCAGGATGATGAGCGGGAGTAGGAGGGAGTACTTC.

This clone showed up just a few times. This rearrangement joins TRBV18 to TRBJ1-2, with TRBD1 identical over 8 bases. The V gene's germline CDR1 is KGHSH and CDR2 LQKENI. The CDR3 sequence is 15 residues long. The V and J ends lost 3 bases and 0 bases, in that order; junction bases with no gene match: 3. The CDR3 region has the DNA TGTGCCAGCTCACCCGGACAGGGTCCTAACTATGGCTACACCTTC. Amino acid sequence: CASSPGQGPNYGYTF.

CDR3 DNA sequence: TGTGCCAGCAGTTACTCGACCGACTTACACTCCTACAATGAGCAGTTCTTC. It codes for CASSYSTDLHSYNEQFF. The genes are TRBV6-2 or TRBV6-3 and TRBJ2-1, with D uncertain. Germline-derived CDR1 and CDR2 are MNHEY and SVGEGT. V shed 0 bases and J shed 0 bases, with 12 bases lying between them. This CDR3 comprises 17 residues.

The chain combines TRBV7-8 with TRBJ1-6; unclear D gene. V lost 5 bases and J 7 bases, leaving 12 bases between the germline ends. The CDR3 covers 14 residues. Germline CDR1 is SGHVS and CDR2 is FQNEAQ. The CDR3 bases are TGTGCCAGCAGCCAACCGAGGATGAATTCACCCCTCCACTTT. It yields the protein CASSQPRMNSPLHF.

V usage is TRBV19 and J usage is TRBJ1-3; the D gene is possibly TRBD1 (5 bases). Germline V CDR1 and CDR2: LNHDA, SQIVND (reference sequence). The V end lost 9 bases, the J end lost 2 bases, and 14 bases lay between the germline ends. This CDR3 has 14 amino acids. The CDR3 is CASQNQGTGNTIYF. The CDR3 DNA sequence: TGTGCCAGCCAAAACCAGGGAACTGGAAACACCATATATTTT.

The chain recombines TRBV6-5 with TRBJ2-7, with D maybe TRBD1 (6 bases). From germline, CDR1 is MNHEY and CDR2 SVGAGI. The CDR3 loop spans 11 amino acids. V was pared by 6 bases and J by 5 bases, with 8 bases between. CDR3 nucleotide sequence: TGTGCCAGCAGCCAGGGGAACGAGCAGTACTTC. Translated, it gives CASSQGNEQYF.

The chain couples TRBV6-5 to TRBJ1-5; 10 bases match TRBD1. From germline, CDR1 is MNHEY and CDR2 SVGAGI. This CDR3 spans 15 amino acids. The J segment lost 6 bases and the V segment lost 6 bases, leaving 8 bases of the junction unmatched. The CDR3 coding sequence is TGTGCCAGCAGGCCCGGACAGGGGGGCTTTCAGCCCCAGCATTTT. Protein sequence: CASRPGQGGFQPQHF.

The chain couples TRBV9 to TRBJ1-1; 8 nucleotides agree with TRBD1. Trimming removed 3 bases from V and 6 bases from J; junction bases left unmatched: 7. The CDR3 loop spans 14 amino acids. Germline CDR1 is SGDLS and CDR2 is YYNGEE. DNA of the CDR3: TGTGCCAGCAGCGGTTGGACAGGGATCGCTGAAGCTTTCTTT. Protein product: CASSGWTGIAEAFF.

CDR3 protein: CASSLGGGPSNQPQHF. The CDR3 DNA reads as TGTGCCAGCAGCTTAGGAGGGGGCCCCAGCAATCAGCCCCAGCATTTT. This chain connects TRBV7-9 to TRBJ1-5; 7 positions match TRBD1. The V and J ends lost 1 base and 1 base, in that order; junction bases with no gene match: 4. CDR1 and CDR2 (germline): SEHNR, FQNEAQ (reference sequence). This CDR3 is 16 amino acids long.

The chain carries TRBV7-8 and TRBJ2-1, with 11 bases aligning to TRBD2. The junction had 9 bases not matched to a gene; V was cut back by 5 bases and J by 15 bases. The germline V gene encodes CDR1 SGHVS and CDR2 FQNEAQ. The CDR3 covers 13 residues. As DNA, the CDR3 is TGTGCCAGCAGCGGAACGACTAGCGGGGCTGGGTTCTTC. Translated: CASSGTTSGAGFF.

This chain uses TRBV4-1 with TRBJ2-1; 8 positions agree with TRBD2. V gave up 0 bases and J gave up 0 bases; unmatched junction bases: 4. Germline V gives CDR1 MGHRA, CDR2 YSYEKL. The CDR3 contains 17 residues. DNA of the CDR3: TGCGCCAGCAGCCAAGAGTTCACTAGCGGCTCCTACAATGAGCAGTTCTTC. This translates into CASSQEFTSGSYNEQFF.

The gene calls are TRBV6-1 and TRBJ1-5, with 8 bases identical to TRBD1. CDR1 and CDR2 from the germline V gene are MNHNS and SASEGT. V dropped 5 bases and J dropped 4; count of bases not matched to a gene: 7. The CDR3 length is 15 residues. The CDR3, as DNA: TGTGCCAGCAGTCCTGGGACAGGCGGGAATCAGCCCCAGCATTTT. It encodes CASSPGTGGNQPQHF.

This clone was seen more than once but under ten times. The sample holds other DNA sequences that translate to the same CDR3. The rearrangement joins TRBV27 to TRBJ2-1; 9 nucleotides match TRBD2. Trimming took 1 base from V and 7 from J; bases not matched to a gene: 5. Germline CDR1 is MNHEY and CDR2 is SMNVEV (reference sequence). The CDR3 length is 15 residues. CDR3: CASSLLAGAGNEQFF. The CDR3 nucleotides are TGTGCCAGCAGTTTATTAGCGGGAGCCGGAAATGAGCAGTTCTTC.

The chain carries TRBV10-1 and TRBJ1-1, with D tentatively TRBD1 (6 bases). Germline CDR1 and CDR2: WNHNN and SYGVQD (reference sequence). The CDR3 runs 16 residues. V was clipped by 1 base and J by 1 base, with 13 bases between them. The DNA of the CDR3 is TGCGCCAGCAGTGAGTTCACATCAGGGGCGAACACTGAAGCTTTCTTT. As protein: CASSEFTSGANTEAFF.

As regards this clone: At the DNA level, this CDR3 is encoded by other sequences in the same sample as well. The J gene is TRBJ2-2, the V gene TRBV6-4, with 8 nucleotides matching TRBD2. The CDR3 consists of 15 residues. The V gene end was trimmed by 6 bases and the J gene end by 6 bases; junction bases not matched to a gene: 9. The germline V gene has CDR1 MRHNA and CDR2 SNTAGT. CDR3 sequence: CASSVLAGGPGELFF. The CDR3 DNA follows: TGTGCCAGCAGCGTACTTGCGGGAGGTCCCGGGGAGCTGTTTTTT.

V gene TRBV15 combines with J gene TRBJ1-1; D gene uncertain. CDR1 and CDR2 (germline): LNHNV, YYDKDF (reference sequence). This CDR3 comprises 15 residues. V lost 0 bases, J lost 11 bases, and 19 bases lay in between. CDR3 loop: CATSRDRFAGSRAFF. CDR3 nucleotides: TGTGCCACCAGCAGAGATAGGTTCGCGGGCTCTAGGGCTTTCTTT.

The rearrangement links TRBV9 to TRBJ2-7; no clear D. Trimming removed 1 base from V and 0 bases from J, with 14 bases in between. The CDR3 totals 16 residues. The germline gives CDR1 SGDLS, CDR2 YYNGEE. CDR3 in amino acids: CASSVTVWASSYEQYF. CDR3 sequence (DNA): TGTGCCAGCAGCGTAACGGTATGGGCTTCCTCCTACGAGCAGTACTTC.

The chain recombines TRBV5-6 with TRBJ2-3; D gene unclear. The germline gives CDR1 SGHDT, CDR2 YYEEEE. The CDR3 has 15 residues. Trimming removed 2 bases at V and 3 bases at J, with 13 bases between. CDR3 sequence (DNA): TGTGCCAGCAGCTTATCTAGTCACAAGACAGATACGCAGTATTTT. Protein sequence: CASSLSSHKTDTQYF.